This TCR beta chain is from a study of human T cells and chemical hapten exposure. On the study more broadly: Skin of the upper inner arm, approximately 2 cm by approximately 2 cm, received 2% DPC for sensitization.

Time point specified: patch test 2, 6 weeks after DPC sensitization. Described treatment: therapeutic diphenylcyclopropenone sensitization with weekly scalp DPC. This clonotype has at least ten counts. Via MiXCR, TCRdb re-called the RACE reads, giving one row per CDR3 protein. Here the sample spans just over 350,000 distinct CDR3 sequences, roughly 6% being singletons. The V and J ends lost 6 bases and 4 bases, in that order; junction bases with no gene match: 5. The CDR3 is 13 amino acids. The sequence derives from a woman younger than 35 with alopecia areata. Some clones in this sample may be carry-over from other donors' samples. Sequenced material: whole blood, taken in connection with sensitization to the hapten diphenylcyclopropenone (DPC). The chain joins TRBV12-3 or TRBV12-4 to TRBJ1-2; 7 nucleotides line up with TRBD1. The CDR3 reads CASSATGPYGYTF. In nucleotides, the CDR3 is TGTGCCAGCAGCGCGACAGGGCCCTATGGCTACACCTTC.